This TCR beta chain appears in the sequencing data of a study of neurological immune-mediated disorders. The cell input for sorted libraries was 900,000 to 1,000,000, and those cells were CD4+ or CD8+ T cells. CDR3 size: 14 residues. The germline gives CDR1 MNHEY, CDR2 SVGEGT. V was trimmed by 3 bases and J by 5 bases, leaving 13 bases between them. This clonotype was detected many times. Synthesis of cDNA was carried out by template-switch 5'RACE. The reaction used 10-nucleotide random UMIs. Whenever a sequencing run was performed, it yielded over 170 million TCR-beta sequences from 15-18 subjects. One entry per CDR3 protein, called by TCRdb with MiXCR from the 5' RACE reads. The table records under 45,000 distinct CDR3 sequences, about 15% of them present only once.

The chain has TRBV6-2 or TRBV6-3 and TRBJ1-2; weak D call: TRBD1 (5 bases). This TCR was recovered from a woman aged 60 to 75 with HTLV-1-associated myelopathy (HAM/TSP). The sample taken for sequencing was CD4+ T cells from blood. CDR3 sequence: CASSYPGTAYGYTF. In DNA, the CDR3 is TGTGCCAGCAGTTATCCCGGGACGGCTTATGGCTACACCTTC.